These 9 T cell receptor beta chains share one sample of origin, sequenced in a study of T cells in Graves' hyperthyroidism and ophthalmopathy. RNA transcripts were the template for amplifying TCR beta CDR3 regions. HTBI primers were used for first-round RT-PCR of the TCR CDR3. TCRdb itself ran the multiplex PCR reads through MiXCR, one entry per CDR3 protein. Of roughly 500,000 distinct CDR3 sequences in the sample, 46% were seen once. The specimen sequenced was peripheral blood or thyroid tissue (not recorded which). Receptors originate from an adult woman with Graves' disease, either hyperthyroidism or ophthalmopathy (not recorded which).

This clonotype has ten or more counts. The chain is built from TRBV12-3 or TRBV12-4 and TRBJ1-6; the D gene is possibly TRBD1 (6 bases). V was shortened by 5 bases and J by 6 bases, with 17 bases between the two germline ends. The CDR3 covers 16 residues. As DNA, the CDR3 is TGTGCCAGCAGTCGACAAGGGGGACTCGGTAATTCACCCCTCCACTTT. It encodes CASSRQGGLGNSPLHF.

This clonotype came up many times. The chain recombines TRBV7-9 with TRBJ1-4; D might be TRBD1 (5 bases). Trimming stripped 2 bases from V and 8 bases from J, with 6 bases between. The germline V gene has CDR1 SEHNR and CDR2 FQNEAQ (reference sequence). The CDR3 is 12 amino acids. CDR3 in amino acids: CASSLQGEKLFF. The CDR3 bases are TGTGCCAGCAGCTTACAGGGAGAAAAACTGTTTTTT.

The genes are TRBV25-1 and TRBJ1-4; D is undetermined. CDR3 length equals 12 residues. Germline V gene lookup returns CDR1 MGHDK and CDR2 SYGVNS. Trimming shortened V by 6 bases and J by 5 bases, and 7 bases separated the two germline ends. CDR3 bases: TGTGCCAGCAGGAGGCAGAATGAAAAACTGTTTTTT. It codes for CASRRQNEKLFF. Drawing the rest from reference TRBV25-1 and TRBJ1-4, the complete variable domain is EADIYQTPRYLVIGTGKKITLECSQTMGHDKMYWYQQDPGMELHLIHYSYGVNSTEKGDLSSESTVSRIRTEHFPLTLESARPSHTSQYLCASRRQNEKLFFGSGTQLSVL.

As for this clonotype: Given the absence of the conserved phenylalanine or tryptophan at the CDR3 end, a read error is likely. The chain joins TRBV2 to TRBJ2-6; TRBD1 matches 10 bases. The CDR3 covers 18 residues. The ends lost 4 bases at V and 6 bases at J; junction bases unmatched: 12. Germline CDR1 is SNHLY and CDR2 is FYNNEI. CDR3 in amino acids: CASSGQGAGSLPANVLTI. In DNA, the CDR3 is TGTGCCAGCAGTGGACAGGGGGCAGGTAGCCTCCCGGCCAACGTCCTGACTATC.

This sequence joins TRBV10-3 and TRBJ2-2; either TRBD1 or TRBD2 may fit D (5 bases each). CDR3 length: 16 amino acids. The V gene lost 10 bases and the J gene lost 3 bases, with 21 bases spanning the gap. Looked up from germline, CDR1 is ENHRY and CDR2 is SYGVKD. The chain's CDR3 is CATTERSKGDTGELFF. In DNA, the CDR3 is TGTGCCACCACAGAGCGGAGTAAAGGGGACACCGGGGAGCTGTTTTTT.

On this clonotype itself: A read error may account for a junction end that differs from germline. The chain uses TRBV6-1 and TRBJ2-2; 8 bases match TRBD1. The CDR3 runs to 12 residues. The germline V gene has CDR1 MNHNS and CDR2 SASEGT. For the CDR3, the DNA is TGTGCCAGCAGTACGACAGGGGTTTCGGCTGCTTTT. It translates to CASSTTGVSAAF.

As for this clonotype: Given a much more abundant clone one base away, this may be a read error. The chain is built from TRBV2 and TRBJ1-2; a weak D match, TRBD1 (5 bases). Germline CDR1 reads SNHLY; CDR2 reads FYNNEI. The CDR3 extends over 13 amino acids. The CDR3 protein is CASSHGAGYGCTF. Written as DNA, the CDR3 is TGTGCCAGCAGCCACGGGGCAGGCTATGGCTGCACCTTC.

The genes are TRBV20-1 and TRBJ2-5; D possibly corresponds to TRBD1 (5 bases). Germline V gene lookup returns CDR1 DFQATT and CDR2 SNEGSKA (reference sequence). Trimming took off 5 bases at V and 5 bases at J, with 21 bases between the two ends. The CDR3 is 15 amino acids. The DNA of the CDR3 is TGCAGTGCTGGGGCAGCAGCAACTAATGATGAGACCCAGTACTTC. It encodes CSAGAAATNDETQYF.

Many counts were recorded for this clonotype. The chain is built from TRBV3-1 and TRBJ1-2, with TRBD1 identical over 10 bases. Unmatched junction bases numbered 3, after V lost 5 bases and J lost 3 bases. This CDR3 is built from 14 residues. Germline values: CDR1 LGHDT, CDR2 YNNKEL (reference sequence). The CDR3 is CASSLTGGDYGYTF. The CDR3 nucleotides read TGTGCCAGCAGCTTGACAGGGGGCGACTATGGCTACACCTTC.